This entry lists 5 T cell receptor beta chains sequenced from one sample in a study of T cell responses to AZD1222 COVID-19 vaccine. Sequenced by immunoSEQ multiplex PCR; TCRdb stores in-frame clones only, minus some. The sample lists around 120,000 clones, about 90% occurring once. The input for sequencing was peripheral blood, taken on day 0 of AZD1222 vaccination. The receptor source for this set is an adult in good health.

J is TRBJ2-6 and V is TRBV5-1; 10 bases are shared with TRBD1. The CDR3 has 17 residues. V lost 4 bases, J lost 0 bases, and 4 bases stayed unmatched. Per germline, CDR1 SGHRS and CDR2 YFSETQ. CDR3 bases: TGCGCCAGCAGCGGGGACAGGGGTAGCTCTGGGGCCAACGTCCTGACTTTC. Its translation is CASSGDRGSSGANVLTF. Complete variable domain (other parts from reference TRBV5-1 and TRBJ2-6): KAGVTQTPRYLIKTRGQQVTLSCSPISGHRSVSWYQQTPGQGLQFLFEYFSETQRNKGNFPGRFSGRQFSNSRSEMNVSTLELGDSALYLCASSGDRGSSGANVLTFGAGSRLTVL.

This chain joins TRBV2 and TRBJ2-3; D is uncertain. This CDR3 has 13 residues. Trimming pared 1 base from V and 2 bases from J, leaving 4 bases between. CDR1 SNHLY and CDR2 FYNNEI come from the germline V gene. CDR3 in DNA: TGTGCCAGCAGTGAAGAAGACACAGATACGCAGTATTTT. Translated: CASSEEDTDTQYF.

The chain couples TRBV2 to TRBJ2-5, with TRBD1 matching 8 bases. This CDR3 contains 15 residues. Per the germline V gene, CDR1 is SNHLY and CDR2 is FYNNEI. The V gene end was trimmed by 4 bases and the J gene end by 7 bases; junction bases not matched to a gene: 11. CDR3 protein: CASSGQGAGLGTQYF. The DNA of the CDR3 is TGTGCCAGCAGTGGGCAGGGGGCAGGTTTGGGGACCCAGTACTTC.

CDR3: CASSSQGDGSTEAFF. CDR3 sequence (DNA): TGTGCCAGCAGCTCACAGGGGGATGGAAGCACTGAAGCTTTCTTT. V usage is TRBV7-2 and J usage is TRBJ1-1; 8 bases align to TRBD1. V was clipped by 4 bases and J by 4 bases; unmatched bases: 8. CDR3 length: 15 residues. Per germline, CDR1 SGHTA and CDR2 FQGNSA.

V and J are TRBV3-1 (or the pseudogene TRBV3-2) and TRBJ1-1, with D hard to call. The CDR3 contains 14 residues. Trimming took off 3 bases at V and 1 base at J, with 9 bases between the two ends. CDR1 LGHDT and CDR2 YNNKEL come from the germline V gene (reference sequence). The CDR3 nucleotides are TGTGCCAGCAGCCATCGCGTAGCGAACACTGAAGCTTTCTTT. Its translation: CASSHRVANTEAFF.